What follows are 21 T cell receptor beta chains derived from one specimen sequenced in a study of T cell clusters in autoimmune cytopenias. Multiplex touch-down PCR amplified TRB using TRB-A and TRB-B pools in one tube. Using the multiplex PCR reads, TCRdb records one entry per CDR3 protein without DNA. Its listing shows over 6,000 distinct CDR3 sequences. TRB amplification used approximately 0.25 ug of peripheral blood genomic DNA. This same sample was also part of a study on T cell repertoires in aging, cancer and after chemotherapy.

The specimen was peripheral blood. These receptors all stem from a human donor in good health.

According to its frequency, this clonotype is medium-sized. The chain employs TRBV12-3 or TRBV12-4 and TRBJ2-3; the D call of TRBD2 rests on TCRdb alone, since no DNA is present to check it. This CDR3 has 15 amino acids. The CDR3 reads CASSSTSAYTDTQYF.

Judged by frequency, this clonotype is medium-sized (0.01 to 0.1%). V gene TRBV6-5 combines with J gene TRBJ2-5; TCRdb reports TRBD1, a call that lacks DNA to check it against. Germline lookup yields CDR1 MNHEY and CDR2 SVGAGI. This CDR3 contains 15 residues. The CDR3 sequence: CASSYSKGQGGTQYF.

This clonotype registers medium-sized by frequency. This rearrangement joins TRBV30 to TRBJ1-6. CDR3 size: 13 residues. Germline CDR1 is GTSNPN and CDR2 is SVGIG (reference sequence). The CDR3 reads CACGTANNSPLHF.

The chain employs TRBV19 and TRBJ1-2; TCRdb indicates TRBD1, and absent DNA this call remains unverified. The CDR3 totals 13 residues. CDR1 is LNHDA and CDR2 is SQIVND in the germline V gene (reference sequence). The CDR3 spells CASSLQGNYGYTF.

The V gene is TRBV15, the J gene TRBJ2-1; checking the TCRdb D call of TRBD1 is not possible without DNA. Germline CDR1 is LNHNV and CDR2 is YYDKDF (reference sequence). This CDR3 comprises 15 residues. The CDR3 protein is CATSRARGSYNEQFF.

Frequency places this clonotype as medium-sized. This chain's CDR3 is CAWSGTTDTQYF. The chain carries TRBV30 and TRBJ2-3; there is no DNA to check the TCRdb D call of TRBD2. The CDR3 runs to 12 residues. CDR1 GTSNPN and CDR2 SVGIG come from the germline V gene (reference sequence). The full variable domain, in which reference TRBV30 and TRBJ2-3 provide the parts outside the CDR3, is SQTIHQWPATLVQPVGSPLSLECTVEGTSNPNLYWYRQAAGRGLQLLFYSVGIGQISSEVPQNLSASRPQDRQFILSSKKLLLSDSGFYLCAWSGTTDTQYFGPGTRLTVL.

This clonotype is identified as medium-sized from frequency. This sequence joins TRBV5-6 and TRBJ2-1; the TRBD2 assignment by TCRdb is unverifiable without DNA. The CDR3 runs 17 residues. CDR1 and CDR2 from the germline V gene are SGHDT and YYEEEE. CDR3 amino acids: CASSGSGTMGSYNEQFF.

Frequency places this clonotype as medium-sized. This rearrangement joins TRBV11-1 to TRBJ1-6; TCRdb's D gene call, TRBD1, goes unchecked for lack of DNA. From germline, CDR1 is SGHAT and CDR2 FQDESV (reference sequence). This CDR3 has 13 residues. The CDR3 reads CASSANRGSPLHF. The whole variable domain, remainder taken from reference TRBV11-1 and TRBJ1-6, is EAEVAQSPRYKITEKSQAVAFWCDPISGHATLYWYRQILGQGPELLVQFQDESVVDDSQLPKDRFSAERLKGVDSTLKIQPAELGDSAMYLCASSANRGSPLHFGNGTRLTVT.

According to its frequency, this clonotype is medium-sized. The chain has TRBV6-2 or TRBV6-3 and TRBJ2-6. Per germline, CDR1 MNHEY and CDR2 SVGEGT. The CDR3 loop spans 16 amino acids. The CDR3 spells CASSYGYRGGANVLTF.

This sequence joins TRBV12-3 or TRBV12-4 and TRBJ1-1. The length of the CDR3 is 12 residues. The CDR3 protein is CASSFGNTEAFF.

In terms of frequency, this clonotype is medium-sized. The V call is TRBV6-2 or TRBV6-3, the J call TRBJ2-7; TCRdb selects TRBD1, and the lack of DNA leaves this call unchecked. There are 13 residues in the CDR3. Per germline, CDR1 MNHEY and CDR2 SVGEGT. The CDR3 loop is CASSATGRYEQYF.

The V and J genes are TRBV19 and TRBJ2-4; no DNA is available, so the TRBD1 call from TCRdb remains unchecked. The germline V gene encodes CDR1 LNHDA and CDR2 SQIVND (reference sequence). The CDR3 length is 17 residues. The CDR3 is CASSIWVTGLAKNIQYF.

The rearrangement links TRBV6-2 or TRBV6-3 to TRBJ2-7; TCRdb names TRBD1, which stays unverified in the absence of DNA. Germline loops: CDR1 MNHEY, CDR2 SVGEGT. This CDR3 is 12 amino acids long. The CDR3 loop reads CASSNIQGLEYF.

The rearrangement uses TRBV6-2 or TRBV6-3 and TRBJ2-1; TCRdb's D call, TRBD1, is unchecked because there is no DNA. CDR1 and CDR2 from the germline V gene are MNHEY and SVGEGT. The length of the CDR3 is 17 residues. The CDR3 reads CASSYALRGYLGNEQFF.

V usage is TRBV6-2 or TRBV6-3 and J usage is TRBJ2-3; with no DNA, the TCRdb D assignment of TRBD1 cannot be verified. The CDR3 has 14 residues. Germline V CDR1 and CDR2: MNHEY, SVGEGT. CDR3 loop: CASSSTGAYDTQYF.

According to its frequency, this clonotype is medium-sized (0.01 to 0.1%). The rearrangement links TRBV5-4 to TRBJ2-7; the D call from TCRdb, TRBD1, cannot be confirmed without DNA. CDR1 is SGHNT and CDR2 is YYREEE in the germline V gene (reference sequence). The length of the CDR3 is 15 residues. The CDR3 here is CASSSGTGMAYEQYF.

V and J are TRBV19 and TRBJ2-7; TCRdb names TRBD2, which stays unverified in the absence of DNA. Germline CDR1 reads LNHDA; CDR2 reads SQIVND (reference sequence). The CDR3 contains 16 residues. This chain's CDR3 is CASSKTGTSGSYEQYF. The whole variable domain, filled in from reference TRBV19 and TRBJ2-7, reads DGGITQSPKYLFRKEGQNVTLSCEQNLNHDAMYWYRQDPGQGLRLIYYSQIVNDFQKGDIAEGYSVSREKKESFPLTVTSAQKNPTAFYLCASSKTGTSGSYEQYFGPGTRLTVT.

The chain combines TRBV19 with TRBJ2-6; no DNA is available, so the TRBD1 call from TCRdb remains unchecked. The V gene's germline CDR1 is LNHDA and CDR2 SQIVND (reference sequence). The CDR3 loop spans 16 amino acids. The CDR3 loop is CASSTQQGFGANVLTF.

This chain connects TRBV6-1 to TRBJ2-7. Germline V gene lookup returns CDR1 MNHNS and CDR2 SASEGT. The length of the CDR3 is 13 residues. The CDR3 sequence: CASSQDLSYEQYF.

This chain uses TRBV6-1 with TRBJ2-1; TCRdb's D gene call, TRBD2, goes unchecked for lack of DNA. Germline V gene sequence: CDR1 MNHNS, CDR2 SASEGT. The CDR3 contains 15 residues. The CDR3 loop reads CASSPTSGAFNEQFF.

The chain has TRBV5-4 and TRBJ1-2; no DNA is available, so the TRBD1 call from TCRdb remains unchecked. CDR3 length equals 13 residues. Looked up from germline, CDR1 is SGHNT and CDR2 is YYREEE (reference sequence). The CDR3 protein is CASRGTGDYGYTF.